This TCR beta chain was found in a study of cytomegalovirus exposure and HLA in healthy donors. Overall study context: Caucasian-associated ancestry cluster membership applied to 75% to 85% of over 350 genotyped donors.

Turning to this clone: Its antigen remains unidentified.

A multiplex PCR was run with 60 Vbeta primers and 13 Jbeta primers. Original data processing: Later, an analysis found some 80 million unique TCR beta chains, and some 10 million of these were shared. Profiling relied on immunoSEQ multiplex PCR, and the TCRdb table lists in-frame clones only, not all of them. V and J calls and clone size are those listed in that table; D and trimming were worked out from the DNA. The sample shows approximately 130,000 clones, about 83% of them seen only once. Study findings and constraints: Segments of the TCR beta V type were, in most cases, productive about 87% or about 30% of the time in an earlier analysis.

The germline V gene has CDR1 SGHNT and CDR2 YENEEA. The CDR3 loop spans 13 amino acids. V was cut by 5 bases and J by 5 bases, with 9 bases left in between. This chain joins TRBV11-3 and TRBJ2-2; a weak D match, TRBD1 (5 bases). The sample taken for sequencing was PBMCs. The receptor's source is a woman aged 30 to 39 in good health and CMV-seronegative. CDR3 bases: TGTGCCAGCAGCCCCAGGGAAACCGGGGAGCTGTTTTTT. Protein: CASSPRETGELFF.